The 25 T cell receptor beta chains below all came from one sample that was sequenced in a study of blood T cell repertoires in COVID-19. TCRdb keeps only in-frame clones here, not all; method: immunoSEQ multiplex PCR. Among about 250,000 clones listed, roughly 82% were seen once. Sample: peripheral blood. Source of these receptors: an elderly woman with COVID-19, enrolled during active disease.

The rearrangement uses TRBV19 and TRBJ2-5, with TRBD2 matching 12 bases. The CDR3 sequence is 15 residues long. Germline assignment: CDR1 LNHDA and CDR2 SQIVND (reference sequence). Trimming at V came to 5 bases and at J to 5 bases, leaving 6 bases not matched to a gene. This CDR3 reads CASSPSGGASETQYF. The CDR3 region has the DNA TGTGCCAGTAGTCCTAGCGGGGGGGCGTCCGAGACCCAGTACTTC.

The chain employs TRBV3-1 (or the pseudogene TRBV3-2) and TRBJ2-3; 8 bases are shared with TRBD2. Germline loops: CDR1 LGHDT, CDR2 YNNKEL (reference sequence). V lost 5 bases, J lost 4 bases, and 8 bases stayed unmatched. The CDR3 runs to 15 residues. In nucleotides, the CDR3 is TGTGCCAGCAGCACGGGGGGGGCCCCCCCAGATACGCAGTATTTT. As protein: CASSTGGAPPDTQYF.

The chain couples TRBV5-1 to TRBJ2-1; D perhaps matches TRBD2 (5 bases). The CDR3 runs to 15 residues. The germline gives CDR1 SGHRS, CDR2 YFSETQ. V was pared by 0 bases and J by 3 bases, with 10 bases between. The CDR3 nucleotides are TGCGCCAGCAGCTTGGGTCAGGCGGGCTACAATGAGCAGTTCTTC. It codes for CASSLGQAGYNEQFF.

The chain's CDR3 is CASSPQGGIYGYTF. CDR3 nucleotide sequence: TGTGCCAGCAGCCCACAGGGGGGAATCTATGGCTACACCTTC. This chain joins TRBV7-2 and TRBJ1-2; TRBD1 aligns across 8 bases. The CDR3 runs 14 residues. CDR1 is SGHTA, CDR2 FQGNSA, per germline. V shed 5 bases, J shed 4 bases, and the junction held 6 bases outside the gene matches.

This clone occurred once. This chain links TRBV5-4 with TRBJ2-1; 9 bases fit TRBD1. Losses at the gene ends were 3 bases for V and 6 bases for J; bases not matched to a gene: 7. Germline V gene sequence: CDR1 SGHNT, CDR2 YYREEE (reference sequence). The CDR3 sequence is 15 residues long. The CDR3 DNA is TGTGCCAGCAGCTCGATGACAGGGGGTCGCAATGAGCAGTTCTTC. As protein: CASSSMTGGRNEQFF.

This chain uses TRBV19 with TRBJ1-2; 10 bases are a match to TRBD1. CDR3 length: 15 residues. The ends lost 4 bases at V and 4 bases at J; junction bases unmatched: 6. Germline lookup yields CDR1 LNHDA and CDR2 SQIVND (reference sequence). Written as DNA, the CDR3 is TGTGCCAGTAGTAAGCCGGGACAGGGGAGCTATGGCTACACCTTC. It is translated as CASSKPGQGSYGYTF. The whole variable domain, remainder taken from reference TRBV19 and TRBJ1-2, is DGGITQSPKYLFRKEGQNVTLSCEQNLNHDAMYWYRQDPGQGLRLIYYSQIVNDFQKGDIAEGYSVSREKKESFPLTVTSAQKNPTAFYLCASSKPGQGSYGYTFGSGTRLTVV.

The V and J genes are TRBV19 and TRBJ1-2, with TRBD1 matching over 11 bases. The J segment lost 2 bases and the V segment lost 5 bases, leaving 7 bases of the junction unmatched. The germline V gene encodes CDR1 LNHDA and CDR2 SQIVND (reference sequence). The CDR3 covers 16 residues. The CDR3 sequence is CASSLRTGGTNYGYTF. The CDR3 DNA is TGTGCCAGTAGTCTCCGGACAGGGGGCACAAACTATGGCTACACCTTC.

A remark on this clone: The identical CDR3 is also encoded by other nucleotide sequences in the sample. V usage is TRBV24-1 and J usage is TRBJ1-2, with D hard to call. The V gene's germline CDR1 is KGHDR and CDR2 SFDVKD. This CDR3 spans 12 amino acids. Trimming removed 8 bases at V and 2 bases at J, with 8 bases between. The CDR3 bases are TGTGCCACCACCGACAAGAACTATGGCTACACCTTC. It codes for CATTDKNYGYTF.

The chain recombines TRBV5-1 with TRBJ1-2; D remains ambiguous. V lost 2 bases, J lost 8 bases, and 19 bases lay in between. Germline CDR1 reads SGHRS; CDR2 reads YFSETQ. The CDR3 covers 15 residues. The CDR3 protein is CASSFDDKAMEGYTF. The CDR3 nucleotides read TGCGCCAGCAGCTTCGACGACAAGGCTATGGAAGGCTACACCTTC.

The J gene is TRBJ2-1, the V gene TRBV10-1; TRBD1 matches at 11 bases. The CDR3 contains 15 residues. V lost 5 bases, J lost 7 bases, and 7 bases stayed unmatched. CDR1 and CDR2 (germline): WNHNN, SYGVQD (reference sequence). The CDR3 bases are TGCGCCAGCAGTTTGCCGGGACAGGGGGAAAATGAGCAGTTCTTC. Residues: CASSLPGQGENEQFF.

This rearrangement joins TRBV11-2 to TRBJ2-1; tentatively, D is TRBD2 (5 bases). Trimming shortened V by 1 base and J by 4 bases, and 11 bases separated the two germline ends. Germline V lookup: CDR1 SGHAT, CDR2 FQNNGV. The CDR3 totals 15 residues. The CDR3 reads CASSLGVGGYNEQFF. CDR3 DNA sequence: TGTGCCAGCAGCTTAGGGGTCGGAGGTTACAATGAGCAGTTCTTC.

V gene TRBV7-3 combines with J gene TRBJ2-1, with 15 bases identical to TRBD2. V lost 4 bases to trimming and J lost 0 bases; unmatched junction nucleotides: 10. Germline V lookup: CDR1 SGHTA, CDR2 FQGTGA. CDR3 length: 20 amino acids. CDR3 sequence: CASSSPTGTSGGSSYNEQFF. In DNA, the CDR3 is TGTGCCAGCAGCTCACCTACCGGGACTAGCGGGGGGAGCTCCTACAATGAGCAGTTCTTC.

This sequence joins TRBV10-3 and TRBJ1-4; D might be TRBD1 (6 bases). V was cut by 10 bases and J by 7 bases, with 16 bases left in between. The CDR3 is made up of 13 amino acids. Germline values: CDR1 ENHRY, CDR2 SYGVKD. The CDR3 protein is CASQLDSGEKLFF. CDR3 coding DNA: TGTGCCAGCCAGTTGGACAGTGGTGAAAAACTGTTTTTT.

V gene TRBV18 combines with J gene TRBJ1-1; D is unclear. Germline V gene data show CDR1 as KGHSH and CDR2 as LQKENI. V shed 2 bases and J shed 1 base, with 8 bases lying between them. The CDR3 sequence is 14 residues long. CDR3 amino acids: CASSPFNGNTEAFF. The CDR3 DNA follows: TGTGCCAGCTCACCATTTAACGGGAACACTGAAGCTTTCTTT.

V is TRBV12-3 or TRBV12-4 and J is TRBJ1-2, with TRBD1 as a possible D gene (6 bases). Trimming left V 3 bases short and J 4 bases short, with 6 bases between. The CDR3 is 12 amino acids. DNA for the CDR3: TGTGCCAGCAGTTTCAGGGGCTATGGCTACACCTTC. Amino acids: CASSFRGYGYTF.

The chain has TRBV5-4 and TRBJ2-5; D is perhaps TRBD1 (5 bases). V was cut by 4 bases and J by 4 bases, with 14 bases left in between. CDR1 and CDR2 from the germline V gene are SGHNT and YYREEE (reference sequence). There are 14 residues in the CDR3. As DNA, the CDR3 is TGTGCCAGCAGCCCAGACAGAGGAGTAGAGACCCAGTACTTC. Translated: CASSPDRGVETQYF.

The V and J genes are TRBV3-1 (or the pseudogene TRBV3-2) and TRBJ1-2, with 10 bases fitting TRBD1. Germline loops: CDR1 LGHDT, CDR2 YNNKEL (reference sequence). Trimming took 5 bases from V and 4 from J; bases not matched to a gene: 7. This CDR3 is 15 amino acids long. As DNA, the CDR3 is TGTGCCAGCAGCTACCGACAGGGGGCTCCCTATGGCTACACCTTC. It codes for CASSYRQGAPYGYTF.

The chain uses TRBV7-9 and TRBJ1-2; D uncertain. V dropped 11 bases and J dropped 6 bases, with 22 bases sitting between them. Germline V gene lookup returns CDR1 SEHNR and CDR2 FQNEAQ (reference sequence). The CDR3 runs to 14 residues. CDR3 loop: CAGNGGRLIDGYTF. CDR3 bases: TGTGCCGGTAACGGAGGACGGCTTATCGATGGCTACACCTTC. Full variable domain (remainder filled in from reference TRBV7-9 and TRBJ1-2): DTGVSQNPRHKITKRGQNVTFRCDPISEHNRLYWYRQTLGQGPEFLTYFQNEAQLEKSRLLSDRFSAERPKGSFSTLEIQRTEQGDSAMYLCAGNGGRLIDGYTFGSGTRLTVV.

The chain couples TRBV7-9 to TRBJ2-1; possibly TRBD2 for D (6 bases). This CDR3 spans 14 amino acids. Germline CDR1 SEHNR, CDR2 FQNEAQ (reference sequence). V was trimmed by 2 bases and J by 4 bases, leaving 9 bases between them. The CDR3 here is CASSLTGVYNEQFF. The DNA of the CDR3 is TGTGCCAGCAGCTTAACGGGGGTATACAATGAGCAGTTCTTC.

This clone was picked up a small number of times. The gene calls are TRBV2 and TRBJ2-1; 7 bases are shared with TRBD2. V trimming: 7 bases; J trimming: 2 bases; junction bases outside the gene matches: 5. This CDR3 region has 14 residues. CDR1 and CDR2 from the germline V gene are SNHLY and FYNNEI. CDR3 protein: CASMRRGTYNEQFF. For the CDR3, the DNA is TGTGCCAGCATGCGGCGGGGGACCTACAATGAGCAGTTCTTC.

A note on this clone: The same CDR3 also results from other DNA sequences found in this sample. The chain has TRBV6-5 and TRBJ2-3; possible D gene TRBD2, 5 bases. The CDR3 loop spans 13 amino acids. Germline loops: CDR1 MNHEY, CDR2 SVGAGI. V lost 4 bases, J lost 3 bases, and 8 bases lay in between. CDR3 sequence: CASSFPGTDTQYF. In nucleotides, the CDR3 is TGTGCCAGCAGTTTCCCGGGGACAGATACGCAGTATTTT.

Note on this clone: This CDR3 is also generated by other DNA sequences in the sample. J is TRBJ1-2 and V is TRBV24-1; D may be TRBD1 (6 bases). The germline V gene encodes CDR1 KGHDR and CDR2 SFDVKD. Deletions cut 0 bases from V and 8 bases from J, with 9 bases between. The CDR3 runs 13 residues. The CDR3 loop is CATSDLRGYGYTF. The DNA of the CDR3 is TGTGCCACCAGTGATTTGAGGGGGTACGGCTACACCTTC.

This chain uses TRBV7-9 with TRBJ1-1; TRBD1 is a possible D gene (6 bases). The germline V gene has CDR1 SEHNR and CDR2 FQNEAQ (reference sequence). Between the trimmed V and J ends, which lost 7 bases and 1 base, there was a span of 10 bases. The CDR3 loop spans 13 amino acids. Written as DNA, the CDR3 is TGTGCCAGCACCCTGACAGGGAACACTGAAGCTTTCTTT. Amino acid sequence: CASTLTGNTEAFF.

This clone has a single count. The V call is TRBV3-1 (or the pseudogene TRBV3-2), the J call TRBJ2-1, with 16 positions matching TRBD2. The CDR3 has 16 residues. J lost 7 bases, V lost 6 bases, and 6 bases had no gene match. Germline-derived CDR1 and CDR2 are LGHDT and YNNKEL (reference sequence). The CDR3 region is CASRQGLAGGPNEQFF. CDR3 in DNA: TGTGCCAGCAGACAGGGACTAGCGGGGGGGCCGAATGAGCAGTTCTTC.

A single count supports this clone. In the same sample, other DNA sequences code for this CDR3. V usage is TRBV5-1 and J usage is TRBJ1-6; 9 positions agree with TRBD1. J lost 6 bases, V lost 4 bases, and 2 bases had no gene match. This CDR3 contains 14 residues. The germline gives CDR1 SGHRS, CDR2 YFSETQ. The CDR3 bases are TGCGCCAGCAGCCAGGGACAGGGTAATTCACCCCTCCACTTT. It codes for CASSQGQGNSPLHF.